These T cell receptor beta chains were read from a single sample in a study of patients and donors after allogeneic stem cell transplantation. TCRdb reprocessed the RT-PCR reads via MiXCR and lists one record per CDR3 protein. The repertoire holds about 230,000 distinct CDR3 sequences, 13% to 15% seen once, with roughly 11% in the top ten. Sequencing used blood, either unsorted or a sorted T cell fraction (not recorded which). Receptor source: a human donor who was either an allogeneic HSCT recipient or a stem cell or donor lymphocyte infusion donor (not recorded which). It is not recorded whose cells these are; they may come from a transplant donor. CDR3s include the opening cysteine and the closing phenylalanine or tryptophan. The D gene is left open where the match is weak. Size values are once, few and many counts, or a class for expanded clones, and some rows have none.

TRBD1	TRBV5-1	many	TRBJ1-3	CASSLANPGQNTIYF	TGCGCCAGCAGCTTGGCTAATCCGGGACAGAACACCATATATTTT
TRBD1	TRBV7-9	-	TRBJ2-3	CASSPGTVLSTDTQYF	TGTGCCAGCAGCCCCGGGACAGTCCTAAGCACAGATACGCAGTATTTT
TRBD1	TRBV6-1	many	TRBJ1-2	CASTNTGALDGYTF	TGTGCCAGCACCAATACAGGGGCCTTGGATGGCTACACCTTC
TRBD2	TRBV12-5	few	TRBJ2-1	CASGLVLSGRLNEQFF	TGTGCTAGTGGTTTGGTACTCAGCGGGAGGCTCAATGAGCAGTTCTTC
-	TRBV30	few	TRBJ2-3	CAWLEQTEGYF	TGTGCCTGGCTGGAACAAACCGAGGGGTATTTT
-	TRBV30	-	TRBJ1-2	CAITGGVGYTF	TGTGCCATCACCGGAGGGGTCGGCTACACCTTC
TRBD1	TRBV18	many	TRBJ1-1	CASSFDRVAEAFF	TGTGCCAGCTCATTCGACAGGGTGGCTGAAGCTTTCTTT
-	TRBV20-1	few	TRBJ2-1	CSASETSFSYNEQFF	TGCAGTGCTAGTGAAACTAGTTTCTCCTACAATGAGCAGTTCTTC
-	TRBV28	many	TRBJ1-1	CASSLVRVNEAFF	TGTGCCAGCAGTTTAGTGCGGGTAAATGAAGCTTTCTTT
-	TRBV27	-	TRBJ1-2	CASSRRENYGYTF	TGTGCCAGCAGTCGACGGGAAAACTATGGCTACACCTTC
TRBD1	TRBV12-3/TRBV12-4	few	TRBJ2-5	CASSRQGGAETQYF	TGTGCCAGCAGTCGACAGGGGGGGGCAGAGACCCAGTACTTC
TRBD1	TRBV12-3/TRBV12-4	many	TRBJ1-2	CASSFSGTGVASYGYTF	TGTGCCAGCAGTTTTTCCGGGACAGGCGTTGCGAGCTATGGCTACACCTTC
-	TRBV21-1	once	TRBJ1-3	CASSKVKVDSSGNTIYF	TGTGCCAGCAGCAAAGTAAAGGTTGACAGCTCTGGAAACACCATATATTTT
-	TRBV19	-	TRBJ1-5	CASSTPPALGQPQHF	TGTGCCAGTAGTACCCCCCCGGCACTAGGGCAGCCCCAGCATTTT
TRBD1	TRBV4-2	many	TRBJ1-4	CASSQLTQGGGGEKLFF	TGTGCCAGCAGCCAGTTAACCCAGGGGGGGGGCGGTGAAAAACTGTTTTTT
-	TRBV20-1	few	TRBJ1-1	CSAQGRSNTEAFF	TGCAGTGCGCAGGGTAGATCGAACACTGAAGCTTTCTTT
-	TRBV14	many	TRBJ1-2	CASSQDPRLYGYTF	TGTGCCAGCAGCCAAGATCCCAGACTTTATGGCTACACCTTC
-	TRBV5-1	few	TRBJ2-1	CASSFRPANEQFF	TGCGCCAGCAGCTTTAGGCCCGCTAATGAGCAGTTCTTC
TRBD1	TRBV20-1	few	TRBJ1-6	CSVAGTEKYNSPLHF	TGCAGTGTAGCCGGGACAGAGAAATATAATTCACCCCTCCACTTT
-	TRBV2	-	TRBJ1-5	CASRRQAEPQHF	TGTGCCAGCAGGAGACAGGCGGAGCCCCAGCATTTT
TRBD2	TRBV30	few	TRBJ2-3	CAWRLAATDTQYF	TGTGCCTGGAGACTAGCGGCCACAGATACGCAGTATTTT
-	TRBV20-1	few	TRBJ2-7	CSASALTGKRVASYEQYF	TGCAGTGCTAGTGCCCTAACCGGTAAGCGGGTAGCCTCCTACGAGCAGTACTTC
TRBD2	TRBV25-1	few	TRBJ2-5	CASSAPHGGLVLSETQYF	TGTGCCAGCAGTGCCCCGCACGGGGGACTAGTTCTGTCAGAGACCCAGTACTTC
-	TRBV12-3/TRBV12-4	-	TRBJ2-1	CASSIQGMGGTSNEQFF	TGTGCCAGCAGCATACAGGGAATGGGGGGCACTTCGAATGAGCAGTTCTTC
-	TRBV11-2	few	TRBJ2-4	CASSLMGAGAKNIQYF	TGTGCCAGCAGCTTGATGGGGGCGGGAGCCAAAAACATTCAGTACTTC
-	TRBV11-2	many	TRBJ2-1	CASSPDSSAYNEQFF	TGTGCCAGCAGCCCAGACTCCTCCGCCTACAATGAGCAGTTCTTC
-	TRBV29-1	-	TRBJ1-3	CSVSRGTGNTIYF	TGCAGCGTTTCCCGGGGAACTGGAAACACCATATATTTT
-	TRBV19	-	TRBJ2-5	CASSPGVAPLQETQYF	TGTGCCAGTAGTCCCGGAGTAGCGCCCCTCCAAGAGACCCAGTACTTC